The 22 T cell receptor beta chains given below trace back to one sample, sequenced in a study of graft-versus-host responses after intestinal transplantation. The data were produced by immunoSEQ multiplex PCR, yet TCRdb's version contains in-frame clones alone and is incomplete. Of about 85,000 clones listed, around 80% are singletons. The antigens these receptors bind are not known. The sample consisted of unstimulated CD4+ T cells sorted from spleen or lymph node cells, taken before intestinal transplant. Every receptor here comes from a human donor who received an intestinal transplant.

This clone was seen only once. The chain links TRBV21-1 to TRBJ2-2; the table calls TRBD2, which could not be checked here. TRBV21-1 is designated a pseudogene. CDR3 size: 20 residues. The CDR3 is CASSKEAGTSEGGKTGELFF. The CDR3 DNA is TGTGCCAGCAGCAAAGAGGCTGGGACTAGTGAGGGGGGAAAGACCGGGGAGCTGTTTTTT.

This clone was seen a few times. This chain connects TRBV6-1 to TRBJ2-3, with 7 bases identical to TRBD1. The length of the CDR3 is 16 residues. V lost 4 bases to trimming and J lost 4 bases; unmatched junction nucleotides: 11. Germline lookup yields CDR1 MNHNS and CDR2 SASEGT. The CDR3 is CASSGFGQAFPDTQYF. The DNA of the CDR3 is TGTGCCAGCAGTGGATTCGGACAGGCCTTCCCAGATACGCAGTATTTT.

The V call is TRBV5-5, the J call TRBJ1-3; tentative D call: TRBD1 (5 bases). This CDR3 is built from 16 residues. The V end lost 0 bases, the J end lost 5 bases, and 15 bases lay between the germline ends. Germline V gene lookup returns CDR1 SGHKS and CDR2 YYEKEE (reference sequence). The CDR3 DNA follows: TGTGCCAGCAGCTTGGAGGCAGGGTCAGGTCGAAACACCATATATTTT. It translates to CASSLEAGSGRNTIYF.

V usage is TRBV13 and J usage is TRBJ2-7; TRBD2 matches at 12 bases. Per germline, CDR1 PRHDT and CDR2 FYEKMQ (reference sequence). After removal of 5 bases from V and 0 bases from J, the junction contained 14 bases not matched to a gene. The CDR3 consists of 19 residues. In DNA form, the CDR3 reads TGTGCCAGCAGCCCACCCGTACTAGCGGGAGGCTCTAGCTCCTACGAGCAGTACTTC. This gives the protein CASSPPVLAGGSSSYEQYF.

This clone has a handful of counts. The CDR3 protein is CASGFGGPRDQETQYF. In DNA form, the CDR3 reads TGTGCTAGTGGTTTCGGGGGACCGAGAGATCAAGAGACCCAGTACTTC. The chain employs TRBV12-5 and TRBJ2-5, with D possibly TRBD2 on 6 matching bases. The CDR3 totals 16 residues. Germline V gives CDR1 LGHNT, CDR2 FRNRAP. V was shortened by 3 bases and J by 2 bases, with 16 bases between the two germline ends.

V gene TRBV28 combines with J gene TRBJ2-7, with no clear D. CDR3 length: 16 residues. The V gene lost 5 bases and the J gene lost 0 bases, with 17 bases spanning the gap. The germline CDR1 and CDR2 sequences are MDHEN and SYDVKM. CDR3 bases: TGTGCCAGCAGTCCCATTCCGTTGACGGGCTCCTACGAGCAGTACTTC. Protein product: CASSPIPLTGSYEQYF.

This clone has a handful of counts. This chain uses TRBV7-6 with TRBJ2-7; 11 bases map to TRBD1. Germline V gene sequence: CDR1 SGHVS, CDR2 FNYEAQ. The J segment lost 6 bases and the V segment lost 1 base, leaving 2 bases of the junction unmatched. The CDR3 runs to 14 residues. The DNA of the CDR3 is TGTGCCAGCAGCTTAGGAGGGACAGGGGGCGAGCAGTACTTC. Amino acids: CASSLGGTGGEQYF.

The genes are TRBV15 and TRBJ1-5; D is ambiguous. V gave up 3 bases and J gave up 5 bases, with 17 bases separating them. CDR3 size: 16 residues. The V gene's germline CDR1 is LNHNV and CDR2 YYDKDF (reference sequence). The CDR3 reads CATSRLFEGRYQPQHF. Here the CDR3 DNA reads TGTGCCACCAGCAGGCTATTTGAGGGTAGGTATCAGCCCCAGCATTTT.

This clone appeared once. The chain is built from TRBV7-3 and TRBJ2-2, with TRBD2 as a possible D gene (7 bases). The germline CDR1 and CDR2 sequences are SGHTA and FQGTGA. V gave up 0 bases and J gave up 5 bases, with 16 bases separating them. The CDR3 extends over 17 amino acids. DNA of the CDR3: TGTGCCAGCAGCTTAACGGGGGGGACAACGAGGACCGGGGAGCTGTTTTTT. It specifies CASSLTGGTTRTGELFF.

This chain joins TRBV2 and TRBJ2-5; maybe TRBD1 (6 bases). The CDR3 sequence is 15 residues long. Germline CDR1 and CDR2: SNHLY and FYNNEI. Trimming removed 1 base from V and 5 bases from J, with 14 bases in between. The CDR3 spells CASSEEQGAGETQYF. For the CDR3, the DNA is TGTGCCAGCAGTGAAGAACAGGGAGCCGGCGAGACCCAGTACTTC.

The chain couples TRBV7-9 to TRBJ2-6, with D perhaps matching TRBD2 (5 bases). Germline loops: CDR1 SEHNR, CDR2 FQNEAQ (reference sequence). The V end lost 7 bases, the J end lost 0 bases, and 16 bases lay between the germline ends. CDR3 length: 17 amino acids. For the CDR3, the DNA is TGTGCCAGCACACCCTGGGCCGGGAACTCTGGGGCCAACGTCCTGACTTTC. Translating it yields CASTPWAGNSGANVLTF. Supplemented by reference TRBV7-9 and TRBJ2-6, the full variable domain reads DTGVSQNPRHKITKRGQNVTFRCDPISEHNRLYWYRQTLGQGPEFLTYFQNEAQLEKSRLLSDRFSAERPKGSFSTLEIQRTEQGDSAMYLCASTPWAGNSGANVLTFGAGSRLTVL.

CDR3 sequence: CSVISGGGPTDTQYF. CDR3 coding DNA: TGCAGCGTCATTAGCGGTGGGGGACCGACCGATACGCAGTATTTT. The genes are TRBV29-1 and TRBJ2-3; possibly TRBD2 for D (6 bases). The ends were cut back, 6 bases at V and 6 bases at J, with 22 bases in the middle. Germline V gene data show CDR1 as SQVTM and CDR2 as ANQGSEA. The CDR3 is 15 amino acids.

CDR3 residues: CASSRTSGSQGEQYF. The CDR3 bases are TGCGCCAGCAGCCGGACTAGCGGGAGTCAAGGGGAGCAGTACTTC. This chain joins TRBV5-1 and TRBJ2-7, with 13 bases that match TRBD2. V lost 4 bases and J lost 7; bases outside the gene matches: 8. Germline-derived CDR1 and CDR2 are SGHRS and YFSETQ. The CDR3 loop spans 15 amino acids.

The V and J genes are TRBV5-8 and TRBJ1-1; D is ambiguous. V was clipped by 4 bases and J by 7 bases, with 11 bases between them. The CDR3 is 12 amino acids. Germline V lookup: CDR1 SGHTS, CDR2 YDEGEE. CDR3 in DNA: TGTGCCAGCAGCATAAGAAGCATTGAAGCTTTCTTT. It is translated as CASSIRSIEAFF.

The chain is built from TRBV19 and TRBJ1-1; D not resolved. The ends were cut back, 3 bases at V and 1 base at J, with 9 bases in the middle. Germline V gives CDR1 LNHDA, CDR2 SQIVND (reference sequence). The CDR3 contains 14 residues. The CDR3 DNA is TGTGCCAGTAGTATGAGGAGGTGGAACACTGAAGCTTTCTTT. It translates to CASSMRRWNTEAFF.

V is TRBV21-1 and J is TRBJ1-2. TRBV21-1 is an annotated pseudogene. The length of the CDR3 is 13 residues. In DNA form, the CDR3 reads TGTGCCAGCAGCCCCAGCGGGAAAGGCGGCTACACCTTC. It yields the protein CASSPSGKGGYTF.

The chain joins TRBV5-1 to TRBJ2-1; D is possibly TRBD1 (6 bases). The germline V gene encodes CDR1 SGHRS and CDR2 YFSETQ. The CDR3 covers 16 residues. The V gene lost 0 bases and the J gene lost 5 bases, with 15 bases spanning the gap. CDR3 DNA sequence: TGCGCCAGCAGCTTGGGAGGACAGAACCCCAACAATGAGCAGTTCTTC. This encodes CASSLGGQNPNNEQFF.

The CDR3 is CAGQHRARRGYTF. In DNA, the CDR3 is TGTGCCGGCCAACACAGGGCGCGACGCGGCTACACCTTC. The chain couples TRBV21-1 to TRBJ1-2; the table's D gene call, TRBD1, was not cross checked with the DNA. TRBV21-1 is a pseudogene. This CDR3 spans 13 amino acids.

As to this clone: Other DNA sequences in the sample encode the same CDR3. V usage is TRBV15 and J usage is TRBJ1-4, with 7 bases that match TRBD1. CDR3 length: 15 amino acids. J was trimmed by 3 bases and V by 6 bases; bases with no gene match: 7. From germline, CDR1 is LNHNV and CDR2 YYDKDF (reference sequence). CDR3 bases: TGTGCCACCAGTAAGGGGGGACAGCCTAATGAAAAACTGTTTTTT. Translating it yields CATSKGGQPNEKLFF.

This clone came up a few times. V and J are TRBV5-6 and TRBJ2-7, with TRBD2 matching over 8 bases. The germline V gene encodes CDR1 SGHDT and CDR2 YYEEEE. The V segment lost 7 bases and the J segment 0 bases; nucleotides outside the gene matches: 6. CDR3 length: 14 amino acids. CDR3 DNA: TGTGCCAGCGCCCGCGGGGGGCCCTCCTACGAGCAGTACTTC. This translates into CASARGGPSYEQYF. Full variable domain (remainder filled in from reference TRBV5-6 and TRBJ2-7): DAGVTQSPTHLIKTRGQQVTLRCSPKSGHDTVSWYQQALGQGPQFIFQYYEEEERQRGNFPDRFSGHQFPNYSSELNVNALLLGDSALYLCASARGGPSYEQYFGPGTRLTVT.

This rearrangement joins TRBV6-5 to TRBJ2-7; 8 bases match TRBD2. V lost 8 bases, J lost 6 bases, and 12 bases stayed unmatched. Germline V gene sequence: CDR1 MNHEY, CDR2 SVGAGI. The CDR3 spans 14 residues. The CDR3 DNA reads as TGTGCCAGCGGGGTAGCGGGGCTTTGGCGCGAGCAGTACTTC. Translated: CASGVAGLWREQYF.

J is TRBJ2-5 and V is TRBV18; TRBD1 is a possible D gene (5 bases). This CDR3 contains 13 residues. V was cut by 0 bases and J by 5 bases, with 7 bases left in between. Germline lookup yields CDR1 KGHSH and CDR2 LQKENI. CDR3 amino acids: CASSPPQGETQYF. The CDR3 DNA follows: TGTGCCAGCTCACCACCCCAGGGCGAGACCCAGTACTTC.